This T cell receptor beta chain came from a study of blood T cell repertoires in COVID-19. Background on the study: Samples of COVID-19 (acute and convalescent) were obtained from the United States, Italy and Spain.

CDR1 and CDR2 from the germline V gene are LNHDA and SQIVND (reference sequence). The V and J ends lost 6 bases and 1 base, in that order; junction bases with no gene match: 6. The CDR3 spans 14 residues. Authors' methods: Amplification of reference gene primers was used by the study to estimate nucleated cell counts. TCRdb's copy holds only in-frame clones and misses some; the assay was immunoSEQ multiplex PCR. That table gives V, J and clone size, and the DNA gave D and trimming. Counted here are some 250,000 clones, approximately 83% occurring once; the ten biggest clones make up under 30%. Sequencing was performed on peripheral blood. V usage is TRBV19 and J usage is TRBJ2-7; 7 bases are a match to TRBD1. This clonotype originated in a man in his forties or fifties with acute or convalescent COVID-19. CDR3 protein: CASRSDRRSYEQYF. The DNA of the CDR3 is TGTGCCAGTAGATCGGACAGGAGGTCCTACGAGCAGTACTTC.